The next 30 T cell receptor beta chains were all read from a single sample in a study of CD8 T cells in Susac syndrome. Reverse transcription of about 0.5 to 1 ug RNA used random hexamers. TCRdb re-called the immunoSEQ multiplex PCR reads through MiXCR, storing one row per CDR3 protein. This table has about 180,000 distinct CDR3 sequences, about 94% appearing once. Sequenced sample: CD4+ T cells from PBMCs. These receptors originate from a human donor with multiple sclerosis.

The CDR3 loop is CASSPRYQKSYEQYF. In DNA, the CDR3 is TGTGCCAGCAGCCCCAGATACCAAAAATCCTACGAGCAGTACTTC. The gene calls are TRBV13 and TRBJ2-7; D remains ambiguous. V was cut by 5 bases and J by 1 base, with 15 bases left in between. CDR3 size: 15 residues. The germline gives CDR1 PRHDT, CDR2 FYEKMQ (reference sequence).

CDR3 amino acids: CASSRRDGAGYTF. Here the CDR3 DNA reads TGTGCCAGCAGCCGCCGGGACGGCGCGGGCTACACCTTC. The chain combines TRBV6-5 with TRBJ1-2; D perhaps matches TRBD1 (5 bases). This CDR3 comprises 13 residues. Germline-derived CDR1 and CDR2 are MNHEY and SVGAGI. V shed 6 bases and J shed 8 bases, with 16 bases lying between them.

J is TRBJ2-5 and V is TRBV9, with D perhaps TRBD2 (6 bases). The CDR3 extends over 15 amino acids. Germline CDR1 SGDLS, CDR2 YYNGEE. Trimming removed 5 bases at V and 0 bases at J, with 14 bases between. The CDR3 is CASSIRDFYQETQYF. Written as DNA, the CDR3 is TGTGCCAGCAGTATCCGGGACTTCTACCAAGAGACCCAGTACTTC.

The chain joins TRBV9 to TRBJ1-6; no reliable D call. This CDR3 comprises 15 residues. With 0 bases removed from V and 0 bases from J, the gap between germline ends came to 4 bases. Germline lookup yields CDR1 SGDLS and CDR2 YYNGEE. The CDR3 loop is CASSVGDSYNSPLHF. CDR3 DNA sequence: TGTGCCAGCAGCGTAGGAGACTCCTATAATTCACCCCTCCACTTT.

The genes are TRBV7-3 and TRBJ1-6; D uncertain. Germline CDR1 and CDR2: SGHTA and FQGTGA. This CDR3 has 14 residues. V was clipped by 3 bases and J by 9 bases, with 12 bases between them. The CDR3 reads CASSLDPRTSPLHF. As DNA, the CDR3 is TGTGCCAGCAGCTTGGACCCAAGAACTTCACCCCTCCACTTT.

The chain has TRBV3-1 and TRBJ2-1; possible D gene TRBD1, 6 bases. The CDR3 loop spans 11 amino acids. Germline CDR1 reads LGHDT; CDR2 reads YNNKEL (reference sequence). Trimming left V 4 bases short and J 10 bases short, with 8 bases between. The CDR3, as DNA: TGTGCCAGCAGCCGTCAGGGGGAGCAGTTCTTC. Its translation: CASSRQGEQFF.

The chain has TRBV20-1 and TRBJ2-7; the D gene is possibly TRBD1 (5 bases). V was cut by 2 bases and J by 10 bases, with 18 bases left in between. Germline V CDR1 and CDR2: DFQATT, SNEGSKA (reference sequence). The CDR3 spans 13 residues. The CDR3 loop reads CSARHQGVNFQYF. The CDR3 nucleotides read TGCAGTGCTAGACATCAGGGCGTAAATTTTCAGTACTTC.

The chain is built from TRBV20-1 and TRBJ2-7; D uncertain. With 2 bases removed from V and 3 bases from J, the gap between germline ends came to 11 bases. The CDR3 runs 13 residues. Germline values: CDR1 DFQATT, CDR2 SNEGSKA (reference sequence). In nucleotides, the CDR3 is TGCAGTGCTAGATTCGGCTCCGTCTACGAGCAGTACTTC. Translated, it gives CSARFGSVYEQYF.

The chain uses TRBV3-1 and TRBJ1-1, with D unclear. Germline CDR1 is LGHDT and CDR2 is YNNKEL (reference sequence). This CDR3 has 14 residues. V lost 3 bases and J 1 base, leaving 9 bases between the germline ends. The CDR3 here is CASSQTATNTEAFF. In DNA form, the CDR3 reads TGTGCCAGCAGCCAGACCGCTACGAACACTGAAGCTTTCTTT.

The V call is TRBV3-1, the J call TRBJ1-1; no definite D call. V lost 0 bases and J lost 5, with 19 bases in between. The germline gives CDR1 LGHDT, CDR2 YNNKEL (reference sequence). The CDR3 has 17 amino acids. CDR3 sequence: CASSQDRKRRGGTEAFF. CDR3 nucleotides: TGTGCCAGCAGCCAAGACAGGAAACGTCGAGGAGGGACTGAAGCTTTCTTT.

A single count supports this clonotype. The chain joins TRBV12-3 or TRBV12-4 to TRBJ2-5, with 8 bases fitting TRBD1. The junction had 11 bases not matched to a gene; V was cut back by 5 bases and J by 3 bases. This CDR3 is built from 16 residues. CDR3 region: CASSIIIGTGKETQYF. Written as DNA, the CDR3 is TGTGCCAGCAGTATTATAATTGGGACAGGAAAAGAGACCCAGTACTTC.

The gene calls are TRBV20-1 and TRBJ2-1, with D possibly being TRBD2 (5 bases). The germline CDR1 and CDR2 sequences are DFQATT and SNEGSKA (reference sequence). The CDR3 covers 15 residues. With 0 bases removed from V and 9 bases from J, the gap between germline ends came to 18 bases. The CDR3 DNA reads as TGCAGTGCTAGAGATCATGGGAATTCGGCGGGTGAGCAGTTCTTC. As protein: CSARDHGNSAGEQFF.

The rearrangement uses TRBV2 and TRBJ1-5; 7 positions match TRBD1. This CDR3 is 14 amino acids long. J gave up 0 bases and V 6 bases, and 2 bases lay outside the gene matches. Germline CDR1 SNHLY, CDR2 FYNNEI. CDR3 DNA: TGTGCCAGCAGAGGGACAGTTAGCAATCAGCCCCAGCATTTT. It is translated as CASRGTVSNQPQHF.

This chain connects TRBV5-4 to TRBJ1-2, with 11 positions matching TRBD1. Trimming cost V 6 bases and J 3 bases; bases outside gene matches: 7. Germline lookup yields CDR1 SGHNT and CDR2 YYREEE (reference sequence). The CDR3 loop spans 15 amino acids. The CDR3 loop reads CASIRDRGSYYGYTF. The DNA of the CDR3 is TGTGCCAGCATCCGGGACAGGGGGAGTTACTATGGCTACACCTTC.

The CDR3 DNA sequence: TGTGCCAGCAGCTTAGACAGGGGTTACAATGAGCAGTTCTTC. Encoded protein: CASSLDRGYNEQFF. The rearrangement links TRBV7-7 to TRBJ2-1, with TRBD1 matching over 7 bases. This CDR3 is built from 14 residues. V lost 1 base, J lost 4 bases, and 1 base stayed unmatched. The germline gives CDR1 SSHAT, CDR2 FNYEAQ (reference sequence).

The rearrangement links TRBV20-1 to TRBJ2-7; TRBD2 aligns across 9 bases. V lost 5 bases to trimming and J lost 3 bases; unmatched junction nucleotides: 11. Germline assignment: CDR1 DFQATT and CDR2 SNEGSKA (reference sequence). The CDR3 consists of 15 residues. CDR3 DNA sequence: TGCAGTGCTCAGGAGATACATAGCGGGGGCTACGAGCAGTACTTC. Protein: CSAQEIHSGGYEQYF.

The chain is built from TRBV30 and TRBJ2-6; 8 bases align to TRBD1. V was clipped by 4 bases and J by 4 bases; unmatched bases: 9. The CDR3 runs 16 residues. The germline gives CDR1 GTSNPN, CDR2 SVGIG (reference sequence). The CDR3 loop is CAWTKTGVSGANVLTF. The CDR3 DNA is TGTGCCTGGACTAAGACAGGGGTGTCGGGGGCCAACGTCCTGACTTTC.

This chain connects TRBV11-2 to TRBJ1-2; TRBD1 might be the D (5 bases). V lost 1 base to trimming and J lost 8 bases, with 11 bases between them. The CDR3 extends over 13 amino acids. Germline V CDR1 and CDR2: SGHAT, FQNNGV. CDR3 coding DNA: TGTGCCAGCAGCTTAGGTGGAGGGGACGGCTACACCTTC. Amino acids: CASSLGGGDGYTF.

The rearrangement uses TRBV12-3 or TRBV12-4 and TRBJ1-3; D is undetermined. Between the trimmed V and J ends, which lost 6 bases and 1 base, there was a span of 10 bases. CDR3 length equals 14 residues. The CDR3 sequence is CASSPAGSGNTIYF. The CDR3, as DNA: TGTGCCAGCAGCCCCGCCGGGTCTGGAAACACCATATATTTT.

This chain uses TRBV27 with TRBJ2-7; 7 nucleotides line up with TRBD1. V was clipped by 1 base and J by 2 bases; unmatched bases: 5. CDR3 size: 15 residues. CDR1 is MNHEY, CDR2 SMNVEV, per germline (reference sequence). The CDR3 is CASSLFDRVAYEQYF. CDR3 in DNA: TGTGCCAGCAGTTTATTCGACAGGGTCGCCTACGAGCAGTACTTC.

This chain connects TRBV29-1 to TRBJ1-6, with 7 bases lining up with TRBD1. Losses at the gene ends were 5 bases for V and 3 bases for J; bases not matched to a gene: 7. The germline gives CDR1 SQVTM, CDR2 ANQGSEA. This CDR3 spans 15 amino acids. CDR3 loop: CSVRDSPFYNSPLHF. CDR3 sequence (DNA): TGCAGCGTTAGGGACAGTCCGTTCTATAATTCACCCCTCCACTTT.

The chain combines TRBV7-2 with TRBJ2-3; 8 bases line up with TRBD2. Trimming cost V 4 bases and J 6 bases; bases outside gene matches: 9. The CDR3 runs to 15 residues. The germline gives CDR1 SGHTA, CDR2 FQGNSA. CDR3 DNA sequence: TGTGCCAGCAGCTCCACTAGCGGAGTCATGGATACGCAGTATTTT. This sequence encodes CASSSTSGVMDTQYF.

The rearrangement links TRBV23-1 to TRBJ2-7; D remains ambiguous. TRBV23-1 is designated an ORF whose function remains uncertain. Trimming pared 0 bases from V and 2 bases from J, leaving 8 bases between. This CDR3 contains 14 residues. The CDR3 reads CASSQSSVTYEQYF. As DNA, the CDR3 is TGCGCCAGCAGTCAATCGTCGGTAACCTACGAGCAGTACTTC.

This clonotype came up once. CDR3 residues: CASSSYWAQAYGYTF. The CDR3 DNA reads as TGTGCCAGCAGTTCCTACTGGGCACAGGCCTATGGCTACACCTTC. The chain has TRBV6-2 or TRBV6-3 and TRBJ1-2, with a weak D call TRBD1 (5 bases). This CDR3 contains 15 residues. V lost 4 bases and J 4 bases, leaving 16 bases between the germline ends. In germline, CDR1 is MNHEY, CDR2 SVGEGT.

The chain links TRBV5-4 to TRBJ1-1; D is unresolved. The CDR3 sequence is 14 residues long. Trimming took off 1 base at V and 4 bases at J, with 11 bases between the two ends. Germline loops: CDR1 SGHNT, CDR2 YYREEE (reference sequence). This CDR3 reads CASSLPLQRTEAFF. The CDR3 DNA sequence: TGTGCCAGCAGCTTGCCTTTACAGCGCACTGAAGCTTTCTTT.

The chain couples TRBV24-1 to TRBJ2-3; D is perhaps TRBD1 (5 bases). The V gene lost 4 bases and the J gene lost 3 bases, with 13 bases spanning the gap. Per germline, CDR1 KGHDR and CDR2 SFDVKD. The CDR3 has 15 amino acids. The CDR3 region has the DNA TGTGCCACCAGTGACCCCAGGGAAGGGACAGATACGCAGTATTTT. It is translated as CATSDPREGTDTQYF.

The chain has TRBV29-1 and TRBJ2-7; 7 nucleotides align to TRBD1. The germline V gene has CDR1 SQVTM and CDR2 ANQGSEA. V lost 6 bases to trimming and J lost 9 bases; unmatched junction nucleotides: 14. The CDR3 is 13 amino acids. The CDR3 sequence: CSVAQGTAQTQYF. CDR3 nucleotide sequence: TGCAGCGTCGCTCAAGGGACAGCCCAAACGCAGTACTTC.

The gene calls are TRBV20-1 and TRBJ2-7; no clear D gene. CDR1 DFQATT and CDR2 SNEGSKA come from the germline V gene (reference sequence). V was cut by 3 bases and J by 0 bases, with 18 bases left in between. This CDR3 spans 16 amino acids. The CDR3, as DNA: TGCAGTGCTAGCCCACCGACCGCCGCTACCTCCTACGAGCAGTACTTC. Its protein product is CSASPPTAATSYEQYF.

CDR3 protein: CASSSGMGAFF. The CDR3 nucleotides read TGTGCCAGCAGCTCAGGGATGGGAGCTTTCTTT. The V call is TRBV11-2, the J call TRBJ1-1; D is perhaps TRBD1 (5 bases). Germline-derived CDR1 and CDR2 are SGHAT and FQNNGV. V was cut by 4 bases and J by 10 bases, with 10 bases left in between. CDR3 length: 11 amino acids.

The chain has TRBV2 and TRBJ2-3; 8 bases are a match to TRBD2. Germline V gene lookup returns CDR1 SNHLY and CDR2 FYNNEI. Losses at the gene ends were 5 bases for V and 1 base for J; bases not matched to a gene: 2. The CDR3 consists of 14 residues. Here the CDR3 reads CASSQLAGTDTQYF. CDR3 in DNA: TGTGCCAGCAGTCAACTAGCGGGCACAGATACGCAGTATTTT.